What follows describes a single T cell receptor (beta chain). CDR1 is SGHTA and CDR2 is FQGNSA in the germline V gene. V shed 2 bases and J shed 5 bases, with 12 bases lying between them. The CDR3 runs 14 residues. This sample stems from a study of technical replicates of blood from several donors. Clones were read by immunoSEQ multiplex PCR, and TCRdb kept only the in-frame ones, dropping some. Among approximately 79,000 clones listed, roughly 91% were seen once. The sample taken for sequencing was T cells isolated from PBMCs. The rearrangement uses TRBV7-2 and TRBJ1-1, with TRBD1 as a possible D gene (6 bases). The sequence came from a human donor in good health. The CDR3 nucleotides are TGTGCCAGCAGCTTATTGGTTCAGGGGACTGAAGCTTTCTTT. Translation: CASSLLVQGTEAFF.